Ten or more counts support the clone carrying this T cell receptor beta chain. Its antigen is unidentified. What the library attached to individual cDNA molecules were unique molecular identifiers. TCRdb used MiXCR to reprocess the RACE reads, holding one entry per CDR3 protein. The table records about 360,000 distinct CDR3 sequences, around 7% of them present only once. This sample is part of a study of human T cells and chemical hapten exposure. The germline V gene encodes CDR1 SGHNT and CDR2 YENEEA. The CDR3 is made up of 13 amino acids. V was clipped by 3 bases and J by 4 bases, with 9 bases between them. Time point defined: patch test 1, 2 weeks after DPC sensitization. Sample treatment: therapeutic diphenylcyclopropenone sensitization with weekly scalp DPC. Venepuncture was done earlier than the placement of each patch test. General study findings and limits: Among TCRs, those above 1 in 1000 frequency were unaffected by DPC sensitization.

This sequence originates from a woman aged 18-29 years with alopecia areata. Some clones in this sample may be carry-over from other donors' samples. The V call is TRBV11-3, the J call TRBJ1-1; D call uncertain. Here the sequenced sample was whole blood, taken in connection with sensitization to the hapten diphenylcyclopropenone (DPC). CDR3 protein: CASSLFRGTEAFF. The CDR3 DNA is TGTGCCAGCAGCTTGTTCCGGGGCACTGAAGCTTTCTTT.